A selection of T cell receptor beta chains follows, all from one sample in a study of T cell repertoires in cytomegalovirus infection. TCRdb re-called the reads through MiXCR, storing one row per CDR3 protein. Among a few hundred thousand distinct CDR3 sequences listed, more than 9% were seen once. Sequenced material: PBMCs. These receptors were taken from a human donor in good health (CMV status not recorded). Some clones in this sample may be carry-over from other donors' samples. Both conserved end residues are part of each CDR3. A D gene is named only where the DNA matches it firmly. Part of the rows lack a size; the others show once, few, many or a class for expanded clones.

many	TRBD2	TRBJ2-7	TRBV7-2	CASSSRPGGLEQYF	TGTGCCAGCAGCTCTAGGCCGGGGGGTCTCGAGCAGTACTTC
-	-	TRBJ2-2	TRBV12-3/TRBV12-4	CASSHRQRGGELFF	TGTGCCAGCAGCCATAGACAGCGCGGCGGGGAGCTGTTTTTT
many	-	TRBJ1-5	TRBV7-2	CASSSAAGSNQPQHF	TGTGCCAGCAGCTCAGCGGCAGGGAGCAATCAGCCCCAGCATTTT
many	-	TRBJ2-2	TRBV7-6	CASGLGEYTGELFF	TGTGCCAGCGGCTTAGGAGAATACACCGGGGAGCTGTTTTTT
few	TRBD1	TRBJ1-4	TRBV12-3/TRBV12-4	CASSPGQGTTNEKLFF	TGTGCCAGCAGCCCGGGACAGGGTACAACTAATGAAAAACTGTTTTTT
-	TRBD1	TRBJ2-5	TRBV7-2	CASSSTGGAGETQYF	TGTGCCAGCAGCTCCACAGGGGGCGCGGGGGAGACCCAGTACTTC
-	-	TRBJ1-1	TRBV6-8	CASMGVTLEAFF	TGTGCCAGCATGGGGGTGACACTAGAAGCTTTCTTT
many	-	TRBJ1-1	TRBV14	CASSQEDGGNTEAFF	TGTGCCAGCAGCCAAGAAGATGGGGGGAACACTGAAGCTTTCTTT
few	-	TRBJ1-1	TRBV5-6	CASSPPRGWGTEAFF	TGTGCCAGCAGCCCCCCACGAGGTTGGGGGACTGAAGCTTTCTTT
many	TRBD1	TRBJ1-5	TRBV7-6	CASSLAAGGRQPQHF	TGTGCCAGCAGCTTAGCGGCAGGGGGCCGGCAGCCCCAGCATTTT
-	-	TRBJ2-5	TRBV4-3	CASSRSGGLQETQYF	TGCGCCAGCAGCCGGTCAGGAGGGCTACAAGAGACCCAGTACTTC
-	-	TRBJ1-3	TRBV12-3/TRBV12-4	CASTGRNSGNTIYF	TGTGCCAGTACAGGGAGAAACTCTGGAAACACCATATATTTT
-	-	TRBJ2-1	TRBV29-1	CSVDSGTASYNEQFF	TGCAGCGTTGATAGCGGGACAGCCTCCTACAATGAGCAGTTCTTC
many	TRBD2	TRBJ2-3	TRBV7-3	CASSLAGGSNTQYF	TGTGCCAGCAGCTTAGCCGGGGGGTCAAATACGCAGTATTTT
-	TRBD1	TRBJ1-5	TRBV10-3	CAISEGQVSNQPQHF	TGTGCCATCAGTGAAGGACAGGTCAGCAATCAGCCCCAGCATTTT
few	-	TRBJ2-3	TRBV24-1	CATSDPGPADTQYF	TGTGCCACCAGTGATCCGGGCCCGGCGGATACGCAGTATTTT
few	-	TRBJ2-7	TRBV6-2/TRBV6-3	CASSYSRGGQVPSEQYF	TGTGCCAGCAGTTACTCGAGGGGGGGGCAAGTCCCCAGCGAGCAGTACTTC
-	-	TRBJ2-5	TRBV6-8	CATIPGHKMTQYF	TGTGCCACCATTCCGGGACATAAGATGACCCAGTACTTC
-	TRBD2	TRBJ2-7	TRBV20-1	CSAEGGHGRRNEQYF	TGCAGTGCTGAGGGAGGCCACGGGAGGAGGAACGAGCAGTACTTC
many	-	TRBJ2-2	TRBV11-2	CASSEGASSGELFF	TGTGCCAGCAGCGAGGGAGCTAGCTCCGGGGAGCTGTTTTTT
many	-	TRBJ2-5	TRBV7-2	CASSQGTPRETQYF	TGTGCCAGCAGCCAAGGGACTCCCAGGGAGACCCAGTACTTC
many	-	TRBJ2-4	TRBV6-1	CASSENVSGAAPIAKNIQYF	TGTGCCAGCAGTGAAAATGTCAGCGGAGCCGCACCAATAGCCAAAAACATTCAGTACTTC
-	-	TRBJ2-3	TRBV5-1	CASSQARTDTQYF	TGCGCCAGTAGCCAGGCCCGCACAGATACGCAGTATTTT
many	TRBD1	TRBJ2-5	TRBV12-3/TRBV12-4	CASSLAGQGAKETQYF	TGTGCCAGCAGTTTGGCCGGACAGGGGGCAAAAGAGACCCAGTACTTC
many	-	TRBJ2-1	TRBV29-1	CSVKMDVEQFF	TGCAGCGTAAAGATGGACGTTGAGCAGTTCTTC
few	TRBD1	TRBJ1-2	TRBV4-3	CASSQDGQGYGYTF	TGCGCCAGCAGCCAAGATGGACAGGGCTATGGCTACACCTTC
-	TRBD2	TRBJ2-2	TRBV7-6	CASSLAAGPPPGELFF	TGTGCCAGCAGCTTAGCAGCGGGACCTCCTCCCGGGGAGCTGTTTTTT
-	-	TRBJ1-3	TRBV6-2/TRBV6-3	CASSERGTFGNTIYF	TGTGCCAGCAGTGAGCGCGGGACGTTTGGAAACACCATATATTTT
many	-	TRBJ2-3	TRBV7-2	CASSLAGGGGTQYF	TGTGCCAGCAGCTTAGCGGGGGGAGGGGGTACGCAGTATTTT
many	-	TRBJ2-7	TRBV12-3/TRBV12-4	CASSLKVRTVSSYEQYF	TGTGCCAGCAGTTTAAAGGTTCGGACGGTAAGCTCCTACGAGCAGTACTTC
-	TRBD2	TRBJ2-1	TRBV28	CASRRSGTDLYNEQFF	TGTGCCAGCAGGCGAAGCGGGACGGATCTCTACAATGAGCAGTTCTTC
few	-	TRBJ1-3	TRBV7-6	CASSLEDSTIYF	TGTGCCAGCAGCTTAGAAGACTCCACCATATATTTT
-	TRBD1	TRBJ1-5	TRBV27	CASRHTGDTNQPQHF	TGTGCCAGCAGGCATACAGGGGACACCAATCAGCCCCAGCATTTT
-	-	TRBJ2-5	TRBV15	CATSGGSYQETQYF	TGTGCCACCAGCGGCGGTTCGTACCAAGAGACCCAGTACTTC
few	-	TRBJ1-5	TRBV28	CASSFSTSTTNQPQHF	TGTGCCAGCAGTTTTTCGACGTCTACTACCAATCAGCCCCAGCATTTT
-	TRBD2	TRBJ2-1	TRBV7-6	CASSFGVAGAYNEQFF	TGTGCCAGCAGCTTTGGGGTAGCGGGAGCCTACAATGAGCAGTTCTTC
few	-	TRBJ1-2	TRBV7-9	CASSQGWGYGYTF	TGTGCCAGCAGCCAAGGCTGGGGTTACGGCTACACCTTC
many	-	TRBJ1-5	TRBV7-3	CASSLSLGRTSELNQPQHF	TGTGCCAGCAGCTTATCTCTGGGACGTACTTCCGAACTCAATCAGCCCCAGCATTTT
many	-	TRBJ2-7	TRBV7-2	CASSIWGSHEQYF	TGTGCCAGCAGTATCTGGGGGTCCCACGAGCAGTACTTC
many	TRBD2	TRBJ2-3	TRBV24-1	CATSDFTGTSGRAEDTQYF	TGTGCCACCAGTGATTTCACAGGGACTAGCGGGAGGGCGGAAGATACGCAGTATTTT
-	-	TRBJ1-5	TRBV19	CASSTDGSNQPQHF	TGTGCCAGTAGTACGGACGGCTCCAATCAGCCCCAGCATTTT
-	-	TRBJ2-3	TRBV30	CAWSVLGGPTDTQYF	TGTGCCTGGAGTGTACTCGGAGGGCCCACAGATACGCAGTATTTT
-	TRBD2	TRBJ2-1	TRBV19	CASSIRTSGFDEQFF	TGTGCCAGTAGTATACGAACTAGCGGCTTTGATGAGCAGTTCTTC
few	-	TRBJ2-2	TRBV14	CASSQDRRSFRGNTGELFF	TGTGCCAGCAGCCAAGATCGTCGCTCCTTTCGGGGGAACACCGGGGAGCTGTTTTTT
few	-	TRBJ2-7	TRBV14	CASSYALDYEQYF	TGTGCCAGCAGCTACGCCCTAGACTACGAGCAGTACTTC
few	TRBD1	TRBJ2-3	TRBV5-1	CASSWTGNTQYF	TGCGCCAGCAGCTGGACAGGGAATACGCAGTATTTT
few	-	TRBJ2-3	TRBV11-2	CASSQNTQYF	TGTGCCAGCAGCCAAAATACGCAGTATTTT
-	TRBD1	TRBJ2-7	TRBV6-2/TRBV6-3	CASSYRGQAISYEQYF	TGTGCCAGCAGTTACCGTGGACAGGCTATTTCCTACGAGCAGTACTTC
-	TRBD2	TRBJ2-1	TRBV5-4	CASSLARLAGGNSLNEQFF	TGTGCCAGCAGTTTAGCCAGACTAGCGGGAGGAAACAGCCTTAATGAGCAGTTCTTC